This T cell receptor (beta chain) is drawn from a study of shared clonotypes between healthy human individuals. The ends were cut back, 6 bases at V and 5 bases at J, with 11 bases in the middle. The CDR3 contains 13 residues. The germline V gene has CDR1 MNHEY and CDR2 SVGAGI. Assay used: immunoSEQ multiplex PCR; TCRdb lists only in-frame clones, some missing. In the table there are about 2.3 million clones, 80% to 95% of which are singletons. This TCR was sampled from a man in his late teens or twenties in good health. Some clones in this sample may be carry-over from other donors' samples. The chain is built from TRBV6-5 and TRBJ1-5, with D perhaps matching TRBD1 (5 bases). Input material: naive CD4+ T cells from PBMCs. The subset: CD45RA+ positively selected. As DNA, the CDR3 is TGTGCCAGCAGCCAAGACAGAGATCAGCCCCAGCATTTT. This gives the protein CASSQDRDQPQHF.